The entry below describes one T cell receptor (beta chain). As yet, its antigen is unknown. The entry originates in a study of response to subunit inactivated influenza vaccine. Findings and limits, study-wide: Few new T cells, the authors suggested, are recruited by each seasonal influenza vaccination.

Germline trimming cut 3 bases from V and 2 bases from J; bases unmatched to any gene: 6. The CDR3 covers 15 residues. Germline CDR1 and CDR2: SGHAT and FQNNGV. MiXCR, applied by TCRdb to the RT-PCR reads, yields one record per CDR3 protein. The sample has 650,000 to 800,000 distinct CDR3 sequences; approximately 15% are singletons. The J gene is TRBJ2-5, the V gene TRBV11-2, with TRBD2 matching 7 bases. The receptor's source is a man aged 50 or older who received an inactivated influenza vaccine. This specimen consisted of PBMCs from blood, obtained 14 days before vaccination. The CDR3 DNA is TGTGCCAGCAGCTTCAGCGAGCGGGGTCAAGAGACCCAGTACTTC. It specifies CASSFSERGQETQYF.